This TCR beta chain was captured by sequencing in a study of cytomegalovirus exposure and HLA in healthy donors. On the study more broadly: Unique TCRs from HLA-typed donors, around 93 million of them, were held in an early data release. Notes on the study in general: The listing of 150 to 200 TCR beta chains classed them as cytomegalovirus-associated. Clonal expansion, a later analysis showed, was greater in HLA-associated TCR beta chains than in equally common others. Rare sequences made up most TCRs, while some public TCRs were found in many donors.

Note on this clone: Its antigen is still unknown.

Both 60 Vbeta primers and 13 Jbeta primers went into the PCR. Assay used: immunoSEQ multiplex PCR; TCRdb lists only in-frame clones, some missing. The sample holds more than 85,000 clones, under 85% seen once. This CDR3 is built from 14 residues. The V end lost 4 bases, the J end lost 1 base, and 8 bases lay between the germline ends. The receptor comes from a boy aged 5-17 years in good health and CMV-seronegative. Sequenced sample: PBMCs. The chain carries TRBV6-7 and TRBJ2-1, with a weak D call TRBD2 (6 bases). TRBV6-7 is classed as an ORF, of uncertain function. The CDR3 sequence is CASSLGLSYNEQFF. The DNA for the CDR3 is TGTGCCAGCAGTTTGGGACTGTCCTACAATGAGCAGTTCTTC.